The next 26 T cell receptor beta chains were all read from a single sample in a study of blood T cell repertoires in COVID-19. Profiled with immunoSEQ multiplex PCR; TCRdb holds only in-frame clones, not every one. The sample comprises 140,000 to 150,000 clones, around 83% of which are singletons, and about 8.9% rests with the top ten. Sequencing was done on a sample of peripheral blood. The receptors stem from a man between 25 and 39 years old with COVID-19, enrolled during active disease.

This sequence joins TRBV28 and TRBJ1-2; 7 bases match TRBD1. The CDR3 spans 16 residues. Germline lookup yields CDR1 MDHEN and CDR2 SYDVKM. With 6 bases clipped from V and 3 bases from J, the junction kept 13 bases outside the gene matches. For the CDR3, the DNA is TGTGCCAGCAGCCGAGGGGAAGACAGGGCTCACTATGGCTACACCTTC. It yields the protein CASSRGEDRAHYGYTF.

The rearrangement uses TRBV5-1 and TRBJ2-2, with 7 bases identical to TRBD1. The V segment lost 4 bases and the J segment 4 bases; nucleotides outside the gene matches: 7. The germline V gene has CDR1 SGHRS and CDR2 YFSETQ. The CDR3 is 15 residues long. The CDR3 DNA reads TGCGCCAGCAGCACAAAGACAGGGCCCACCGGGGAGCTGTTTTTT. This gives the protein CASSTKTGPTGELFF.

This chain connects TRBV5-4 to TRBJ2-7; D ambiguous. V dropped 2 bases and J dropped 6 bases, with 9 bases sitting between them. The CDR3 consists of 12 residues. CDR1 and CDR2 from the germline V gene are SGHNT and YYREEE (reference sequence). CDR3 nucleotide sequence: TGTGCCAGCAGCTTAATGGGCTCCGAGCAGTACTTC. This gives the protein CASSLMGSEQYF.

This clone was seen a handful of times. The chain joins TRBV4-2 to TRBJ2-3; 13 bases align to TRBD2. The V gene's germline CDR1 is LGHNA and CDR2 YNFKEQ. CDR3 length: 15 amino acids. Trimming at V came to 6 bases and at J to 6 bases, leaving 6 bases not matched to a gene. The CDR3 region is CASRPGTSGTDTQYF. For the CDR3, the DNA is TGTGCCAGCAGACCCGGGACTAGCGGGACGGATACGCAGTATTTT.

This clone was picked up a small number of times. The genes are TRBV5-5 and TRBJ1-4; D possibly corresponds to TRBD1 (5 bases). Germline CDR1 is SGHKS and CDR2 is YYEKEE (reference sequence). This CDR3 has 17 amino acids. Trimming removed 1 base from V and 0 bases from J, with 13 bases in between. The CDR3, as DNA: TGTGCCAGCAGCTTGCGAACAGGTGGGGCAACTAATGAAAAACTGTTTTTT. Its protein product is CASSLRTGGATNEKLFF. Full variable domain (remainder filled in from reference TRBV5-5 and TRBJ1-4): DAGVTQSPTHLIKTRGQQVTLRCSPISGHKSVSWYQQVLGQGPQFIFQYYEKEERGRGNFPDRFSARQFPNYSSELNVNALLLGDSALYLCASSLRTGGATNEKLFFGSGTQLSVL.

The chain has TRBV18 and TRBJ2-1; TRBD2 aligns across 12 bases. J was trimmed by 1 base and V by 3 bases; bases with no gene match: 1. Germline lookup yields CDR1 KGHSH and CDR2 LQKENI. This CDR3 region has 16 residues. The CDR3 DNA reads TGTGCCAGCTCACCCCTAGCGGGAGGGTCCTACAATGAGCAGTTCTTC. It encodes CASSPLAGGSYNEQFF.

This clone showed up just a few times. The chain combines TRBV2 with TRBJ2-1; 9 positions match TRBD1. The CDR3 extends over 12 amino acids. The V gene end was trimmed by 6 bases and the J gene end by 13 bases; junction bases not matched to a gene: 7. The germline V gene encodes CDR1 SNHLY and CDR2 FYNNEI. DNA for the CDR3: TGTGCCAGCAGGGGGGACAGGGAAAAACAGTTCTTC. Its protein is CASRGDREKQFF. Complete variable domain (other parts from reference TRBV2 and TRBJ2-1): EPEVTQTPSHQVTQMGQEVILRCVPISNHLYFYWYRQILGQKVEFLVSFYNNEISEKSEIFDDQFSVERPDGSNFTLKIRSTKLEDSAMYFCASRGDREKQFFGPGTRLTVL.

This clone was counted a few times. This rearrangement joins TRBV27 to TRBJ1-1, with D possibly TRBD1 on 5 matching bases. This CDR3 has 16 amino acids. Trimming stripped 7 bases from V and 5 bases from J, with 23 bases between. In germline, CDR1 is MNHEY, CDR2 SMNVEV (reference sequence). The CDR3 coding sequence is TGTGCCAGCACTCGGACCGGGGGACGGAAGGGAACTGAAGCTTTCTTT. Translating gives CASTRTGGRKGTEAFF.

This clone has only a few counts. The chain has TRBV6-5 and TRBJ1-4; 7 nucleotides line up with TRBD1. The V gene end was trimmed by 5 bases and the J gene end by 6 bases; junction bases not matched to a gene: 6. The germline gives CDR1 MNHEY, CDR2 SVGAGI. The CDR3 length is 14 residues. CDR3 DNA sequence: TGTGCCAGCAGTAGGACAGGAATGGATGAAAAACTGTTTTTT. This encodes CASSRTGMDEKLFF.

The J gene is TRBJ2-7, the V gene TRBV11-2; 8 bases agree with TRBD2. The CDR3 contains 15 residues. The V gene end was trimmed by 5 bases and the J gene end by 4 bases; junction bases not matched to a gene: 10. Per germline, CDR1 SGHAT and CDR2 FQNNGV. The CDR3: CASSPTRLAPYEQYF. The CDR3 DNA sequence: TGTGCCAGCAGCCCAACGCGACTAGCGCCTTACGAGCAGTACTTC.

This clone was seen at least ten times. The chain employs TRBV19 and TRBJ1-3; TRBD1 might be the D (6 bases). V lost 8 bases and J 4 bases, leaving 15 bases between the germline ends. The CDR3 contains 14 residues. Germline CDR1 LNHDA, CDR2 SQIVND (reference sequence). The DNA for the CDR3 is TGTGCCAGTTCTAACAGGGTTTCAGGAAACACCATATATTTT. Translated: CASSNRVSGNTIYF.

CDR3: CASSLGAAPTEAFF. CDR3 sequence (DNA): TGTGCCAGCAGTTTAGGAGCAGCCCCGACTGAAGCTTTCTTT. This rearrangement joins TRBV28 to TRBJ1-1; no clear D. Trimming cost V 2 bases and J 5 bases, with 12 bases left between them. The CDR3 has 14 amino acids. Germline lookup yields CDR1 MDHEN and CDR2 SYDVKM.

This clone was picked up a small number of times. CDR3 sequence reads: CASSQQATNEKLFF. For the CDR3, the DNA is TGTGCCAGCAGCCAGCAGGCAACTAATGAAAAACTGTTTTTT. The chain is built from TRBV6-6 and TRBJ1-4; unclear D gene. This CDR3 has 14 amino acids. The germline V gene encodes CDR1 MNHNY and CDR2 SVGAGI (reference sequence). V dropped 6 bases and J dropped 0 bases, with 8 bases sitting between them.

This clone appeared once. The chain joins TRBV7-9 to TRBJ2-7; 7 nucleotides agree with TRBD2. The CDR3 spans 15 residues. Germline lookup yields CDR1 SEHNR and CDR2 FQNEAQ (reference sequence). V shed 7 bases, J shed 3 bases, and the junction held 12 bases outside the gene matches. This chain's CDR3 is CASTRWVSGIYEQYF. In DNA, the CDR3 is TGTGCCAGCACCAGATGGGTAAGCGGGATCTACGAGCAGTACTTC.

The V gene is TRBV15, the J gene TRBJ2-5, with D possibly matching TRBD1 (5 bases). V shed 5 bases and J shed 5 bases, with 18 bases lying between them. Germline V gene sequence: CDR1 LNHNV, CDR2 YYDKDF (reference sequence). The CDR3 loop spans 15 amino acids. The CDR3 sequence is CATSSQRQGWETQYF. In DNA, the CDR3 is TGTGCCACCAGCTCTCAGAGGCAGGGTTGGGAGACCCAGTACTTC.

This clone was picked up one time. The chain couples TRBV7-3 to TRBJ2-2; 9 bases fit TRBD1. The CDR3 spans 12 residues. The trim removed 10 bases at V and 4 bases at J, leaving 1 base unmatched. Germline V CDR1 and CDR2: SGHTA, FQGTGA. In DNA form, the CDR3 reads TGTGCCAACAGGGGGCCCACCGGGGAGCTGTTTTTT. This sequence encodes CANRGPTGELFF.

The chain combines TRBV30 with TRBJ2-5; TRBD2 aligns across 8 bases. The CDR3 has 16 amino acids. The germline V gene encodes CDR1 GTSNPN and CDR2 SVGIG (reference sequence). Trimming took 2 bases from V and 2 from J; bases not matched to a gene: 10. The CDR3 coding sequence is TGTGCCTGGAGTAATTCGGCGGGGGGTCAACAAGAGACCCAGTACTTC. Protein sequence: CAWSNSAGGQQETQYF.

The rearrangement links TRBV15 to TRBJ1-1; the D is unclear. The CDR3 is 13 residues long. Trimming cost V 5 bases and J 3 bases, with 10 bases left between them. CDR1 is LNHNV, CDR2 YYDKDF, per germline (reference sequence). The CDR3 coding sequence is TGTGCCACCAGCGGCGGGCGGGACACTGAAGCTTTCTTT. This gives the protein CATSGGRDTEAFF. The entire variable domain, with the rest obtained from reference TRBV15 and TRBJ1-1, is as follows: DAMVIQNPRYQVTQFGKPVTLSCSQTLNHNVMYWYQQKSSQAPKLLFHYYDKDFNNEADTPDNFQSRRPNTSFCFLDIRSPGLGDTAMYLCATSGGRDTEAFFGQGTRLTVV.

The chain joins TRBV18 to TRBJ1-1; D remains unclear. Trimming cost V 3 bases and J 3 bases, with 11 bases left between them. This CDR3 spans 14 amino acids. Germline loops: CDR1 KGHSH, CDR2 LQKENI. CDR3 coding DNA: TGTGCCAGCTCACCGCAAGGCGGGGACACTGAAGCTTTCTTT. Translation: CASSPQGGDTEAFF.

The rearrangement joins TRBV28 to TRBJ1-2; D ambiguous. The ends were cut back, 1 base at V and 5 bases at J, with 5 bases in the middle. The CDR3 covers 12 residues. In germline, CDR1 is MDHEN, CDR2 SYDVKM. In DNA, the CDR3 is TGTGCCAGCAGTTTATTTAGTTATGGCTACACCTTC. Its translation: CASSLFSYGYTF.

The rearrangement uses TRBV11-2 and TRBJ2-5; tentatively, D is TRBD1 (5 bases). The CDR3 totals 12 residues. Deletions cut 9 bases from V and 7 bases from J, with 15 bases between. The V gene's germline CDR1 is SGHAT and CDR2 FQNNGV. The CDR3 reads CASGFGQGTQYF. As DNA, the CDR3 is TGTGCCAGTGGCTTCGGGCAGGGGACCCAGTACTTC.

The chain has TRBV11-2 and TRBJ2-7, with unresolved D. The V end lost 1 base, the J end lost 2 bases, and 12 bases lay between the germline ends. The CDR3 is made up of 15 amino acids. CDR1 SGHAT and CDR2 FQNNGV come from the germline V gene. The CDR3 DNA is TGTGCCAGCAGCTTAGTTGCAGGTACGACCTACGAGCAGTACTTC. Its protein is CASSLVAGTTYEQYF.

The chain uses TRBV10-3 and TRBJ1-4; unclear D gene. Deletions cut 9 bases from V and 3 bases from J, with 11 bases between. Germline CDR1 reads ENHRY; CDR2 reads SYGVKD. This CDR3 has 13 residues. CDR3 amino acids: CAMSGSSNEKLFF. In DNA, the CDR3 is TGTGCCATGTCAGGCTCGTCTAATGAAAAACTGTTTTTT.

This chain connects TRBV7-3 to TRBJ1-4; D unresolved. V lost 3 bases, J lost 8 bases, and 10 bases lay in between. Germline V lookup: CDR1 SGHTA, CDR2 FQGTGA. The CDR3 contains 13 residues. The CDR3 spells CASSFGPGEKLFF. CDR3 sequence (DNA): TGTGCCAGCAGCTTTGGGCCGGGGGAAAAACTGTTTTTT.

This chain uses TRBV28 with TRBJ1-1; 12 bases are a match to TRBD1. CDR1 MDHEN and CDR2 SYDVKM come from the germline V gene. This CDR3 is 21 amino acids long. The V gene end was trimmed by 0 bases and the J gene end by 0 bases; junction bases not matched to a gene: 14. This CDR3 is CASSLWGAGTGGWVLNTEAFF. The CDR3 DNA is TGTGCCAGCAGTTTATGGGGAGCGGGGACAGGGGGCTGGGTATTGAACACTGAAGCTTTCTTT.

The gene calls are TRBV5-1 and TRBJ1-1; TRBD1 matches at 8 bases. Germline V gene lookup returns CDR1 SGHRS and CDR2 YFSETQ. With V trimmed by 4 bases and J by 5 bases, 10 bases remained unmatched. CDR3 length: 15 residues. The chain's CDR3 is CASSQHDRGGTEAFF. The CDR3 region has the DNA TGCGCCAGCAGCCAACACGACAGGGGAGGAACTGAAGCTTTCTTT.